This T cell receptor (beta chain) was documented in a study of shared clonotypes between healthy human individuals. The CDR3 has 17 amino acids. Germline V gene data show CDR1 as SGHRS and CDR2 as YFSETQ. V lost 1 base to trimming and J lost 5 bases; unmatched junction nucleotides: 10. For every subset, genomic DNA was evenly distributed across several immunoSEQ plates. The table came from immunoSEQ multiplex PCR; TCRdb's copy has only in-frame clones and leaves some out. The sample holds about 490,000 clones, 79% seen once. This receptor was taken from a middle-aged woman in good health. Some clones in this sample may be carry-over from other donors' samples. The chain has TRBV5-1 and TRBJ2-5; 11 nucleotides align to TRBD2. The specimen was PBMCs. As DNA, the CDR3 is TGCGCCAGCAGCTTGTGGAGTAGCGGGAGGGCGGGGGAGACCCAGTACTTC. It is translated as CASSLWSSGRAGETQYF.